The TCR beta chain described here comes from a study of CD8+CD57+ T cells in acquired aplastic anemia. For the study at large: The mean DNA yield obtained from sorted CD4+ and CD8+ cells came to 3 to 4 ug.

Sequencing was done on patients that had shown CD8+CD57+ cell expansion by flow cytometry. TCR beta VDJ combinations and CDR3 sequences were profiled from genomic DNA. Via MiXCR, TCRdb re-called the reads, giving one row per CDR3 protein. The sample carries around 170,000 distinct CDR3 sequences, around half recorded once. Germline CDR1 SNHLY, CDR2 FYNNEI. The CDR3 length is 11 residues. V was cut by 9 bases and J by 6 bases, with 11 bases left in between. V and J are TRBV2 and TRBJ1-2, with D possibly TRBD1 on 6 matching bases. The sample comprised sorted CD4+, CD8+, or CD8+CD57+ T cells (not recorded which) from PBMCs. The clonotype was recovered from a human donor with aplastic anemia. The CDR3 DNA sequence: TGTGCCAGGAATACAGGGAATGGCTACACCTTC. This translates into CARNTGNGYTF.